These 25 T cell receptor beta chains were sequenced from one sample in a study of T cell responses to AZD1222 COVID-19 vaccine. The protocol was immunoSEQ multiplex PCR, while the TCRdb copy is restricted to in-frame clones and leaves out a portion. Of approximately 75,000 clones in the sample, roughly 91% were seen once. This specimen consisted of peripheral blood, obtained 28 days after the second AZD1222 dose. These receptors originate from an adult who received the AZD1222 COVID-19 vaccine.

V usage is TRBV15 and J usage is TRBJ1-5; D is unresolved. This CDR3 region has 14 residues. The ends were cut back, 0 bases at V and 6 bases at J, with 9 bases in the middle. Germline V lookup: CDR1 LNHNV, CDR2 YYDKDF (reference sequence). The CDR3, as DNA: TGTGCCACCAGCAGAGAAGGCGGAGCTCAGCCCCAGCATTTT. Protein: CATSREGGAQPQHF.

The chain joins TRBV5-6 to TRBJ1-1; the match to TRBD1 covers 8 bases. Trimming took 1 base from V and 5 from J; bases not matched to a gene: 4. The CDR3 has 14 amino acids. From germline, CDR1 is SGHDT and CDR2 YYEEEE. For the CDR3, the DNA is TGTGCCAGCAGCTTGAACAGGGGGATGACTGAAGCTTTCTTT. Protein: CASSLNRGMTEAFF.

The CDR3 nucleotides are TGTGCCAGCAGCCTCCTTAGGGGGGGGCTGGGCACAGATACGCAGTATTTT. This sequence encodes CASSLLRGGLGTDTQYF. The chain carries TRBV14 and TRBJ2-3, with a tentative D call TRBD2 (7 bases). The CDR3 has 17 amino acids. With 4 bases removed from V and 1 base from J, the gap between germline ends came to 18 bases. Germline V CDR1 and CDR2: SGHDN, FVKESK.

The rearrangement joins TRBV27 to TRBJ2-1; tentative D call: TRBD2 (6 bases). The V gene lost 5 bases and the J gene lost 4 bases, with 21 bases spanning the gap. Germline assignment: CDR1 MNHEY and CDR2 SMNVEV (reference sequence). This CDR3 is 17 amino acids long. The CDR3 DNA reads TGTGCCAGCAGTCATTCTCACGTGGAGGGCGGTTACAATGAGCAGTTCTTC. Its translation is CASSHSHVEGGYNEQFF.

The chain joins TRBV11-3 to TRBJ2-7; D is perhaps TRBD1 (5 bases). This CDR3 region has 14 residues. V gave up 0 bases and J gave up 0 bases, with 6 bases separating them. Germline assignment: CDR1 SGHNT and CDR2 YENEEA. DNA for the CDR3: TGTGCCAGCAGCTTAGAGGGGCACTCCTACGAGCAGTACTTC. Its translation is CASSLEGHSYEQYF.

The sample holds one count of this clone. The V and J genes are TRBV4-3 and TRBJ1-2; no reliable D call. The length of the CDR3 is 14 residues. With 1 base removed from V and 6 bases from J, the gap between germline ends came to 12 bases. Germline V gene sequence: CDR1 LGHNA, CDR2 YSLEER. CDR3 residues: CASSQGPPVHGYTF. CDR3 coding DNA: TGCGCCAGCAGCCAAGGACCTCCGGTTCATGGCTACACCTTC.

V usage is TRBV5-4 and J usage is TRBJ2-7; D is ambiguous. Germline V gives CDR1 SGHNT, CDR2 YYREEE (reference sequence). The V gene lost 0 bases and the J gene lost 2 bases, with 6 bases spanning the gap. This CDR3 has 13 residues. Written as DNA, the CDR3 is TGTGCCAGCAGCTTGGCAGGCACCTACGAGCAGTACTTC. It encodes CASSLAGTYEQYF.

This chain's CDR3 is CASSISSILRGYGYTF. CDR3 in DNA: TGTGCCAGTAGTATATCCTCAATCCTCAGGGGATATGGCTACACCTTC. V usage is TRBV19 and J usage is TRBJ1-2, with D maybe TRBD1 (6 bases). V was trimmed by 2 bases and J by 5 bases, leaving 18 bases between them. The V gene's germline CDR1 is LNHDA and CDR2 SQIVND (reference sequence). CDR3 length equals 16 residues.

This rearrangement joins TRBV2 to TRBJ1-6; D is ambiguous. This CDR3 spans 13 amino acids. The V and J ends lost 4 bases and 10 bases respectively, with 11 bases between them. CDR1 and CDR2 from the germline V gene are SNHLY and FYNNEI. The DNA for the CDR3 is TGTGCCAGCAGTGTGGGAGGAAGATCACCCCTCCACTTT. This translates into CASSVGGRSPLHF.

The V call is TRBV7-9, the J call TRBJ1-4, with 8 bases lining up with TRBD1. V shed 5 bases, J shed 8 bases, and the junction held 13 bases outside the gene matches. The CDR3 extends over 16 amino acids. Germline-derived CDR1 and CDR2 are SEHNR and FQNEAQ (reference sequence). This chain's CDR3 is CASSAARAGGVEKLFF. DNA for the CDR3: TGTGCCAGCAGCGCCGCGCGGGCAGGGGGCGTCGAAAAACTGTTTTTT.

The chain joins TRBV25-1 to TRBJ1-4, with D tentatively TRBD1 (6 bases). Germline assignment: CDR1 MGHDK and CDR2 SYGVNS. The CDR3 runs to 12 residues. The V and J ends lost 6 bases and 8 bases respectively, with 10 bases between them. The DNA for the CDR3 is TGTGCCAGCAGAACGGGGGCAGAAAAACTGTTTTTT. It specifies CASRTGAEKLFF.

The rearrangement links TRBV11-2 to TRBJ1-3; D gene uncertain. Trimming stripped 10 bases from V and 0 bases from J, with 13 bases between. From germline, CDR1 is SGHAT and CDR2 FQNNGV. The CDR3 has 14 residues. In nucleotides, the CDR3 is TGTGCCACCCGGCCGGAGGTCTCTGGAAACACCATATATTTT. Translated: CATRPEVSGNTIYF. Using reference TRBV11-2 and TRBJ1-3 for the parts outside the CDR3, the full variable domain is EAGVAQSPRYKIIEKRQSVAFWCNPISGHATLYWYQQILGQGPKLLIQFQNNGVVDDSQLPKDRFSAERLKGVDSTLKIQPAKLEDSAVYLCATRPEVSGNTIYFGEGSWLTVV.

The chain joins TRBV30 to TRBJ2-7, with TRBD1 as a possible D gene (5 bases). Trimming cost V 0 bases and J 2 bases, with 8 bases left between them. This CDR3 comprises 13 residues. CDR1 and CDR2 from the germline V gene are GTSNPN and SVGIG (reference sequence). CDR3 residues: CAWSVQAAYEQYF. CDR3 in DNA: TGTGCCTGGAGTGTACAGGCAGCCTACGAGCAGTACTTC.

V gene TRBV4-2 combines with J gene TRBJ2-1; D is possibly TRBD1 (5 bases). CDR3 length: 14 residues. Per the germline V gene, CDR1 is LGHNA and CDR2 is YNFKEQ. The V end was cut by 4 bases, the J end by 6 bases, with 13 bases between. The CDR3 region is CASSPQGYGNEQFF. The CDR3 coding sequence is TGTGCCAGCAGCCCTCAGGGTTATGGCAATGAGCAGTTCTTC.

This chain uses TRBV7-9 with TRBJ1-2; D unresolved. Per the germline V gene, CDR1 is SEHNR and CDR2 is FQNEAQ (reference sequence). V was clipped by 5 bases and J by 2 bases, with 12 bases between them. The length of the CDR3 is 14 residues. The CDR3 here is CASSQVPGNYGYTF. CDR3 nucleotide sequence: TGTGCCAGCAGCCAGGTCCCGGGGAACTATGGCTACACCTTC.

The chain carries TRBV28 and TRBJ2-7; D is unclear. Germline CDR1 MDHEN, CDR2 SYDVKM. The CDR3 length is 14 residues. Trimming took 5 bases from V and 3 from J, leaving 14 bases between them. The CDR3 here is CASSPPDGNYEQYF. The CDR3 DNA sequence: TGTGCCAGCAGTCCTCCAGACGGAAACTACGAGCAGTACTTC.

This clone has more than one count but fewer than ten. The chain links TRBV11-3 to TRBJ1-1; D gene unclear. V was pared by 0 bases and J by 1 base, with 3 bases between. In germline, CDR1 is SGHNT, CDR2 YENEEA. CDR3 length equals 13 residues. The CDR3 nucleotides read TGTGCCAGCAGCTTAGAGTCGAACACTGAAGCTTTCTTT. This gives the protein CASSLESNTEAFF.

The chain has TRBV2 and TRBJ2-5; 8 bases align to TRBD1. The germline CDR1 and CDR2 sequences are SNHLY and FYNNEI. V was clipped by 4 bases and J by 7 bases; unmatched bases: 5. The CDR3 runs 13 residues. CDR3 coding DNA: TGTGCCAGCAGTGGAGGGACAGGTGGGACCCAGTACTTC. Translation gives CASSGGTGGTQYF.

The chain has TRBV20-1 and TRBJ1-2; 7 bases are a match to TRBD1. CDR3 length: 10 amino acids. J was trimmed by 8 bases and V by 5 bases; bases with no gene match: 2. Germline values: CDR1 DFQATT, CDR2 SNEGSKA (reference sequence). The CDR3 DNA is TGCAGTGCTGGGGACAGCGGCTACACCTTC. It encodes CSAGDSGYTF.

The V and J genes are TRBV18 and TRBJ1-5, with D unclear. CDR1 is KGHSH, CDR2 LQKENI, per germline. The length of the CDR3 is 13 residues. Trimming stripped 2 bases from V and 4 bases from J, with 6 bases between. In DNA form, the CDR3 reads TGTGCCAGCTCACCAGACTTTAATCAGCCCCAGCATTTT. It specifies CASSPDFNQPQHF.

The chain has TRBV6-5 and TRBJ2-7; TRBD1 might be the D (6 bases). The CDR3 is made up of 12 amino acids. V was cut by 6 bases and J by 3 bases, with 9 bases left in between. In germline, CDR1 is MNHEY, CDR2 SVGAGI. The CDR3 spells CASRGRGYEQYF. In nucleotides, the CDR3 is TGTGCCAGCAGGGGCAGGGGCTACGAGCAGTACTTC.

The chain carries TRBV6-5 and TRBJ1-4, with D uncertain. The CDR3 is 15 amino acids. The V gene lost 7 bases and the J gene lost 2 bases, with 14 bases spanning the gap. CDR1 MNHEY and CDR2 SVGAGI come from the germline V gene. The CDR3 DNA sequence: TGTGCCAGCACCCTAAACATGTGGACTAATGAAAAACTGTTTTTT. Translated: CASTLNMWTNEKLFF.

The rearrangement links TRBV29-1 to TRBJ2-1, with D possibly being TRBD2 (5 bases). Per the germline V gene, CDR1 is SQVTM and CDR2 is ANQGSEA. V lost 7 bases and J 8 bases, leaving 21 bases between the germline ends. This CDR3 has 14 amino acids. CDR3 bases: TGCAGCGCGTCCGCGGGTTTTGAAATCGATGAGCAGTTCTTC. Translation: CSASAGFEIDEQFF.

The CDR3 DNA reads as TGTGCCAGCAGCCCTGAGGGGGACGGTGAAACTGAAGCTTTCTTT. This encodes CASSPEGDGETEAFF. V and J are TRBV4-2 and TRBJ1-1; TRBD1 might be the D (6 bases). The CDR3 spans 15 residues. The germline V gene has CDR1 LGHNA and CDR2 YNFKEQ. Trimming cost V 4 bases and J 5 bases, with 17 bases left between them.

This clone turned up a few times. The J gene is TRBJ1-5, the V gene TRBV21-1. TRBV21-1 represents a pseudogene. CDR3 length: 16 amino acids. CDR3 nucleotides: TGTGCCCCGGGGGCCCAGAGAGATTATAGCAATCAGCCCCAGCATTTT. This codes for CAPGAQRDYSNQPQHF.